This T cell receptor (beta chain) was sequenced in a study of neurological immune-mediated disorders. Study context: A relapsing-remitting course was seen in about 90% of the roughly 35 multiple sclerosis patients and a secondary progressive course in 3. Study-wide results and limits: With the multiple sclerosis repertoire cluster, none of the clinical or MRI features showed an association.

A 10-nucleotide random UMI tagged transcripts in template-switch 5'RACE cDNA synthesis. Using its own MiXCR run on the 5' RACE reads, TCRdb lists one record per CDR3 protein. The sample carries some 61,000 distinct CDR3 sequences, almost 4% recorded once. This clonotype was seen repeatedly, ten times or more. Its specificity is unknown. The CDR3 sequence is 15 residues long. Germline assignment: CDR1 LGHNA and CDR2 YNFKEQ. Between the trimmed V and J ends, which lost 0 bases and 4 bases, there was a span of 10 bases. The sequence was obtained from a man aged 30 to 45 with multiple sclerosis. The sequenced sample was PBMCs. V and J are TRBV4-2 and TRBJ1-5; TRBD1 might be the D (5 bases). CDR3 bases: TGTGCCAGCAGCCAAGATGGGGCAGCTAATCAGCCCCAGCATTTT. It codes for CASSQDGAANQPQHF.